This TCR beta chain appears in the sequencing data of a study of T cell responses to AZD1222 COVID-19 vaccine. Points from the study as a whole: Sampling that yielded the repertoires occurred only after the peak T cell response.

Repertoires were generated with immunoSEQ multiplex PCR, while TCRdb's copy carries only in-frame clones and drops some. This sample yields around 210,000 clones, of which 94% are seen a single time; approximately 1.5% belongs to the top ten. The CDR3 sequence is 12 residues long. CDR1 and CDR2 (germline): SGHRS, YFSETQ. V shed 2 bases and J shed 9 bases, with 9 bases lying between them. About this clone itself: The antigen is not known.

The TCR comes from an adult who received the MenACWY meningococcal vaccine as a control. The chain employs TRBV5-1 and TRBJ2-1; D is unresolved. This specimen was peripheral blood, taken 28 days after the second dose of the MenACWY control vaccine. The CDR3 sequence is CASSLSSVEQFF. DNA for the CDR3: TGCGCCAGCAGCTTATCTTCAGTTGAGCAGTTCTTC. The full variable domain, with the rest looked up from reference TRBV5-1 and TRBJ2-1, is KAGVTQTPRYLIKTRGQQVTLSCSPISGHRSVSWYQQTPGQGLQFLFEYFSETQRNKGNFPGRFSGRQFSNSRSEMNVSTLELGDSALYLCASSLSSVEQFFGPGTRLTVL.